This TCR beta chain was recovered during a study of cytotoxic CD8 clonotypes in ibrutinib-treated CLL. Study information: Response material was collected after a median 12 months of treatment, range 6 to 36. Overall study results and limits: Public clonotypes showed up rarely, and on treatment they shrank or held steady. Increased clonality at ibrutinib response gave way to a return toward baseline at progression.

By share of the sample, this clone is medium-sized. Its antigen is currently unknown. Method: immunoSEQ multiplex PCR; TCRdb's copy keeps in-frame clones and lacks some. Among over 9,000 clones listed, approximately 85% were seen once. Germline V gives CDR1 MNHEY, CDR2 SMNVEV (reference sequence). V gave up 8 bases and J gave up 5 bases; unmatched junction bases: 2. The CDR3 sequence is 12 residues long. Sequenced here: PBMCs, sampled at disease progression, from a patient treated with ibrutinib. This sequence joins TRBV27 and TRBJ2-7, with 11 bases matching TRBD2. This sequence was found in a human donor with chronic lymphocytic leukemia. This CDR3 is CASRSGRDEQYF. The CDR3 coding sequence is TGTGCCAGCCGTAGCGGGAGGGACGAGCAGTACTTC.